Following are 4 T cell receptor beta chains from one sample sequenced in a study of regulatory T cells in long-lasting Graves disease. The time point denotes: persistent/refractory GD, antithyroid drugs over 5 years with positive TRAb. Making the TCR library involved RNA that had been extracted from PBMCs. Construction of TCR beta libraries relied on iRepertoire HTBI primers and on Arm-PCR targeting CDR3 regions. TCRdb redid the calling of the multiplex PCR reads with MiXCR, one entry per CDR3 protein. The sample holds 400,000 to 500,000 distinct CDR3 sequences, around a fifth seen once. The specimen comprised peripheral blood mononuclear cells (PBMCs), sampled when the disease was refractory, from a patient treated with antithyroid drugs. All receptors come from a female donor with Graves disease.

The J gene is TRBJ1-5, the V gene TRBV5-1; tentatively, D is TRBD1 (5 bases). Trimming stripped 2 bases from V and 4 bases from J, with 10 bases between. The CDR3 extends over 14 amino acids. Germline values: CDR1 SGHRS, CDR2 YFSETQ. For the CDR3, the DNA is TGCGCCAGCAGCTTAGGGGCAGATAATCAGCCCCAGCATTTT. Protein: CASSLGADNQPQHF.

The table lists this clonotype with a few counts. The chain has TRBV9 and TRBJ1-2, with TRBD1 identical over 7 bases. The germline V gene encodes CDR1 SGDLS and CDR2 YYNGEE. The CDR3 is 15 residues long. The V and J ends lost 4 bases and 6 bases, in that order; junction bases with no gene match: 12. The CDR3 reads CASSYGDSLLDGYTF. DNA for the CDR3: TGTGCCAGCAGCTATGGGGACAGCCTCCTGGATGGCTACACCTTC.

The chain combines TRBV12-3 or TRBV12-4 with TRBJ1-4, with 7 positions matching TRBD1. Losses at the gene ends were 7 bases for V and 4 bases for J; bases not matched to a gene: 6. The CDR3 runs 14 residues. DNA of the CDR3: TGTGCCAGCATCCAACAGGGGCGTAATGAAAAACTGTTTTTT. Translated, it gives CASIQQGRNEKLFF.

J is TRBJ2-7 and V is TRBV28; 9 bases are a match to TRBD1. Germline V lookup: CDR1 MDHEN, CDR2 SYDVKM. The ends lost 6 bases at V and 4 bases at J; junction bases unmatched: 16. This CDR3 contains 17 residues. CDR3 amino acids: CASSPLLTGTGRYEQYF. The CDR3 region has the DNA TGTGCCAGCAGCCCCCTCCTTACCGGGACAGGGCGGTACGAGCAGTACTTC.